This entry lists 30 T cell receptor beta chains sequenced from one sample in a study of spatial heterogeneity in lung cancer. Time point in this sample: blood at routine non-recurrence follow-up after resection. Whole RNA came from tumor, nontumor lung or frozen PBMC and was sequenced without being sorted. TCRdb itself ran the 5' RACE reads through MiXCR, one entry per CDR3 protein. The sample carries around 120,000 distinct CDR3 sequences, less than 15% recorded once. The specimen was PBMCs, collected at follow-up. Source of these receptors: a male donor with early-stage non-small cell lung cancer.

This chain joins TRBV5-1 and TRBJ2-4; 9 bases fit TRBD1. V shed 2 bases, J shed 1 base, and the junction held 1 base outside the gene matches. CDR1 and CDR2 from the germline V gene are SGHRS and YFSETQ. This CDR3 contains 15 residues. CDR3 residues: CASSFGQGAKNIQYF. The CDR3 coding sequence is TGCGCCAGCAGCTTTGGACAGGGGGCCAAAAACATTCAGTACTTC.

This sequence joins TRBV4-1 and TRBJ2-1, with TRBD1 matching over 8 bases. The CDR3 covers 15 residues. The ends lost 5 bases at V and 7 bases at J; junction bases unmatched: 10. Germline lookup yields CDR1 MGHRA and CDR2 YSYEKL. CDR3 nucleotides: TGCGCCAGCAGCTTCGCCGGGACAGGTTATAATGAGCAGTTCTTC. Translation: CASSFAGTGYNEQFF.

The chain employs TRBV4-3 and TRBJ2-3; tentative D call: TRBD2 (5 bases). Germline CDR1 LGHNA, CDR2 YSLEER. The CDR3 contains 13 residues. Trimming left V 1 base short and J 4 bases short, with 6 bases between. CDR3 loop: CASSQGLPDTQYF. The DNA for the CDR3 is TGCGCCAGCAGCCAAGGACTACCAGATACGCAGTATTTT.

This clonotype was observed a few times. The chain combines TRBV19 with TRBJ1-5; D is ambiguous. Germline CDR1 LNHDA, CDR2 SQIVND (reference sequence). This CDR3 has 13 residues. Trimming stripped 4 bases from V and 7 bases from J, with 11 bases between. For the CDR3, the DNA is TGTGCCAGTAGTAAATCGGGCGGCCAGCCCCAGCATTTT. This sequence encodes CASSKSGGQPQHF.

This clonotype was counted between two and nine times. V usage is TRBV6-6 and J usage is TRBJ2-7; the D is unclear. The CDR3 is made up of 12 amino acids. Germline V CDR1 and CDR2: MNHNY, SVGAGI (reference sequence). V was pared by 4 bases and J by 4 bases, with 8 bases between. CDR3 protein: CASSSRQYEQYF. The CDR3 DNA follows: TGTGCCAGCAGTTCTCGGCAGTACGAGCAGTACTTC.

This sequence joins TRBV5-5 and TRBJ2-1; D gene ambiguous. The CDR3 is made up of 12 amino acids. Per the germline V gene, CDR1 is SGHKS and CDR2 is YYEKEE (reference sequence). Trimming took off 3 bases at V and 6 bases at J, with 7 bases between the two ends. CDR3 in DNA: TGTGCCAGCAGCTCAGACGTCAATGAGCAGTTCTTC. Its translation: CASSSDVNEQFF.

The chain carries TRBV12-3 or TRBV12-4 and TRBJ2-3, with 8 nucleotides matching TRBD1. This CDR3 has 13 amino acids. With 7 bases clipped from V and 3 bases from J, the junction kept 3 bases outside the gene matches. Here the CDR3 reads CASTGGETDTQYF. The CDR3 coding sequence is TGTGCCAGCACAGGGGGCGAAACAGATACGCAGTATTTT.

This clonotype was seen a few times. The chain combines TRBV4-1 with TRBJ2-1; D gene ambiguous. The germline V gene has CDR1 MGHRA and CDR2 YSYEKL. The V and J ends lost 4 bases and 0 bases respectively, with 13 bases between them. The length of the CDR3 is 16 residues. CDR3 coding DNA: TGCGCCAGCAGCCTACAGTCTTTCAGCTCCTACAATGAGCAGTTCTTC. Translation gives CASSLQSFSSYNEQFF.

As for this clonotype: A much larger clone differs by one base, so this may be a read error. This chain joins TRBV6-6 and TRBJ2-1, with TRBD1 identical over 8 bases. V lost 7 bases to trimming and J lost 5 bases; unmatched junction nucleotides: 7. The length of the CDR3 is 14 residues. Germline CDR1 is MNHNY and CDR2 is SVGAGI (reference sequence). The CDR3 DNA reads as TGTGCCAGCATCCTCCGGGACAGGAACAATGAGCAGTTCTTC. Translated, it gives CASILRDRNNEQFF.

This clonotype was seen at least ten times. V is TRBV19 and J is TRBJ1-5; D is undetermined. V lost 6 bases to trimming and J lost 3 bases, with 9 bases between them. The CDR3 length is 13 residues. In germline, CDR1 is LNHDA, CDR2 SQIVND (reference sequence). As DNA, the CDR3 is TGTGCCAGTAGCGACACCGTCAATCAGCCCCAGCATTTT. Its protein product is CASSDTVNQPQHF.

The J gene is TRBJ2-1, the V gene TRBV10-3; D perhaps matches TRBD1 (6 bases). The CDR3 length is 15 residues. Germline V gives CDR1 ENHRY, CDR2 SYGVKD. Trimming took off 5 bases at V and 0 bases at J, with 11 bases between the two ends. The CDR3 DNA reads as TGTGCCATCAGTTACCGACAGGCCTCCTACAATGAGCAGTTCTTC. It specifies CAISYRQASYNEQFF.

This chain connects TRBV12-3 or TRBV12-4 to TRBJ2-5; D tentatively reads TRBD1 or TRBD2 (5 bases each). CDR3 size: 13 residues. V shed 6 bases and J shed 4 bases, with 12 bases lying between them. CDR3 in amino acids: CASSFRDGETQYF. The CDR3 DNA reads as TGTGCCAGCAGCTTCAGGGACGGAGAGACCCAGTACTTC.

This clonotype was observed a few times. V gene TRBV19 combines with J gene TRBJ2-2; a possible D gene is TRBD2 (5 bases). CDR3 length: 14 residues. Germline CDR1 reads LNHDA; CDR2 reads SQIVND (reference sequence). The V gene lost 3 bases and the J gene lost 3 bases, with 8 bases spanning the gap. The CDR3 coding sequence is TGTGCCAGTAGTATCTCGAGGGACACCGGGGAGCTGTTTTTT. Protein sequence: CASSISRDTGELFF.

The J gene is TRBJ2-3, the V gene TRBV5-1; D perhaps matches TRBD1 (5 bases). V gave up 2 bases and J gave up 1 base, with 11 bases separating them. The CDR3 is made up of 15 amino acids. Germline lookup yields CDR1 SGHRS and CDR2 YFSETQ. DNA for the CDR3: TGCGCCAGCAGCTTTAGTGGCAGGGGCACAGATACGCAGTATTTT. Translated, it gives CASSFSGRGTDTQYF.

This clonotype was seen ten or more times. The rearrangement links TRBV6-2 or TRBV6-3 to TRBJ2-1; the match to TRBD2 covers 9 bases. Germline CDR1 is MNHEY and CDR2 is SVGEGT. The CDR3 spans 16 residues. Trimming at V came to 5 bases and at J to 0 bases, leaving 5 bases not matched to a gene. In nucleotides, the CDR3 is TGTGCCAGCAGTCCGACTAGCGGAAGCTCCTACAATGAGCAGTTCTTC. It encodes CASSPTSGSSYNEQFF.

The chain is built from TRBV16 and TRBJ1-4, with TRBD1 as a possible D gene (6 bases). Trimming took off 1 base at V and 6 bases at J, with 12 bases between the two ends. Germline V CDR1 and CDR2: KGHSY, FQNENV. The CDR3 spans 15 residues. CDR3 sequence: CASSQFGGAYEKLFF. Written as DNA, the CDR3 is TGTGCCAGCAGCCAATTCGGGGGGGCCTATGAAAAACTGTTTTTT.

The chain joins TRBV6-2 or TRBV6-3 to TRBJ1-1, with TRBD1 matching over 7 bases. Germline-derived CDR1 and CDR2 are MNHEY and SVGEGT. V dropped 6 bases and J dropped 1; count of bases not matched to a gene: 8. The CDR3 is 15 amino acids. The CDR3 protein is CASRRQGRPNTEAFF. The DNA of the CDR3 is TGTGCCAGCAGACGACAGGGACGACCGAACACTGAAGCTTTCTTT.

Here the CDR3 reads CASPRGEGTDTQYF. In DNA form, the CDR3 reads TGTGCCAGCCCCCGGGGGGAGGGCACAGATACGCAGTATTTT. The J gene is TRBJ2-3, the V gene TRBV21-1; the DNA was not compared with TRBD1, the D call given in the table. TRBV21-1 is a pseudogene segment. CDR3 length: 14 residues.

This clonotype was recorded a few times. J is TRBJ2-1 and V is TRBV6-2 or TRBV6-3; 8 bases are shared with TRBD1. Germline V gene data show CDR1 as MNHEY and CDR2 as SVGEGT. V lost 5 bases to trimming and J lost 5 bases; unmatched junction nucleotides: 11. The length of the CDR3 is 16 residues. CDR3 region: CASSPSQGAIHNEQFF. The CDR3 coding sequence is TGTGCCAGCAGTCCCTCCCAGGGGGCTATCCACAATGAGCAGTTCTTC.

This clonotype has ten or more counts. The V and J genes are TRBV12-3 or TRBV12-4 and TRBJ1-6, with 7 bases identical to TRBD1. After removal of 9 bases from V and 8 bases from J, the junction contained 7 bases not matched to a gene. This CDR3 contains 13 residues. CDR3 coding DNA: TGTGCCAGTCTGAAGGGGGCTGATTCACCCCTCCACTTT. This codes for CASLKGADSPLHF.

Only a few counts were recorded for this clonotype. The chain has TRBV2 and TRBJ1-5; possible D gene TRBD1, 5 bases. Germline V gives CDR1 SNHLY, CDR2 FYNNEI. This CDR3 is built from 14 residues. V lost 7 bases, J lost 6 bases, and 16 bases lay in between. CDR3 sequence reads: CASTDRGPFQPQHF. The CDR3 DNA reads as TGTGCCAGCACAGACAGAGGGCCCTTTCAGCCCCAGCATTTT.

This clonotype occurred many times. The V call is TRBV10-3, the J call TRBJ2-1, with 7 bases matching TRBD2. The V segment lost 6 bases and the J segment 0 bases; nucleotides outside the gene matches: 5. CDR3 size: 15 residues. Germline V gene sequence: CDR1 ENHRY, CDR2 SYGVKD. In DNA, the CDR3 is TGTGCCATCAGGGCCGGGGGGAACTCCTACAATGAGCAGTTCTTC. Translating it yields CAIRAGGNSYNEQFF.

J is TRBJ1-5 and V is TRBV20-1; 7 nucleotides match TRBD1. V gave up 5 bases and J gave up 7 bases; unmatched junction bases: 23. Looked up from germline, CDR1 is DFQATT and CDR2 is SNEGSKA (reference sequence). The CDR3 loop spans 18 amino acids. The CDR3 reads CSADSFSTGRGMGQPQHF. CDR3 coding DNA: TGCAGTGCTGACTCATTTTCGACAGGGCGGGGAATGGGGCAGCCCCAGCATTTT.

This chain uses TRBV29-1 with TRBJ2-3; no firm D call. The CDR3 has 13 amino acids. The V end lost 7 bases, the J end lost 0 bases, and 11 bases lay between the germline ends. Germline V CDR1 and CDR2: SQVTM, ANQGSEA. This chain's CDR3 is CSGDKSSTDTQYF. CDR3 bases: TGCAGCGGCGACAAATCTAGCACAGATACGCAGTATTTT.

There are many counts of this clonotype. The chain combines TRBV20-1 with TRBJ1-2; D possibly corresponds to TRBD1 (5 bases). Trimming removed 4 bases from V and 1 base from J, with 10 bases in between. CDR1 is DFQATT and CDR2 is SNEGSKA in the germline V gene (reference sequence). This CDR3 region has 13 residues. The CDR3 nucleotides are TGCAGTGCTACTCCCGGGGGTAACTATGGCTACACCTTC. Translating it yields CSATPGGNYGYTF.

The chain recombines TRBV5-6 with TRBJ2-4; D unresolved. The germline gives CDR1 SGHDT, CDR2 YYEEEE. The CDR3 runs 11 residues. V lost 1 base and J lost 5, with 1 base in between. CDR3 coding DNA: TGTGCCAGCAGCTTGCAAAACATTCAGTACTTC. This translates into CASSLQNIQYF.

The table lists this clonotype with many counts. The J gene is TRBJ2-7, the V gene TRBV5-4; D possibly uses TRBD1 or TRBD2 (6 bases each). The germline CDR1 and CDR2 sequences are SGHNT and YYREEE (reference sequence). Trimming cost V 0 bases and J 6 bases, with 10 bases left between them. There are 13 residues in the CDR3. CDR3 residues: CASSLAGGLEQYF. DNA for the CDR3: TGTGCCAGCAGCTTGGCCGGGGGCCTCGAGCAGTACTTC.

This clonotype was picked up one time. The chain couples TRBV12-3 or TRBV12-4 to TRBJ1-5; no reliable D call. This CDR3 spans 12 amino acids. The V and J ends lost 4 bases and 11 bases respectively, with 12 bases between them. CDR3 in DNA: TGTGCCAGCAGTTCTCCAGGAGGGTCCCAGCATTTT. Protein sequence: CASSSPGGSQHF.

The J gene is TRBJ2-3, the V gene TRBV3-1; 10 bases match TRBD2. Trimming cost V 3 bases and J 1 base; bases outside gene matches: 10. This CDR3 comprises 18 residues. Germline loops: CDR1 LGHDT, CDR2 YNNKEL (reference sequence). The DNA of the CDR3 is TGTGCCAGCAGCCATAGGGACTTGAGCGGGAGGGGCACAGATACGCAGTATTTT. Translated, it gives CASSHRDLSGRGTDTQYF.

Many counts were recorded for this clonotype. The chain employs TRBV29-1 and TRBJ1-1; no clear D gene. This CDR3 is built from 11 residues. V was clipped by 1 base and J by 9 bases, with 9 bases between them. From germline, CDR1 is SQVTM and CDR2 ANQGSEA. The DNA for the CDR3 is TGCAGCGTTGAAGTTGGCAACCAAGCTTTCTTT. Translation gives CSVEVGNQAFF.